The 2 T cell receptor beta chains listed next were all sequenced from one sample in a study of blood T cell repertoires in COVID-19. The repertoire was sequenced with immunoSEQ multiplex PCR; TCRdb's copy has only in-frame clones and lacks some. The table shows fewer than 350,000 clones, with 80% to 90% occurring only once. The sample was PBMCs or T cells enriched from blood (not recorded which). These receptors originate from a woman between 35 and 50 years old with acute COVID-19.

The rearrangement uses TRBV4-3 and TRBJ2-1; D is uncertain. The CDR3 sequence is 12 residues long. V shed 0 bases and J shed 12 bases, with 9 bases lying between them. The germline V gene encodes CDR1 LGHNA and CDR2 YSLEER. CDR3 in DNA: TGCGCCAGCAGCCAAGATCGAAGCACGCAGTTCTTC. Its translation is CASSQDRSTQFF.

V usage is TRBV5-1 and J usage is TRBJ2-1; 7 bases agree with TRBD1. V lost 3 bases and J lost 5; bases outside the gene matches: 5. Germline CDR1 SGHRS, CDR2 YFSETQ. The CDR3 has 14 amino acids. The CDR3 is CASSSTQGDNEQFF. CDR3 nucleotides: TGCGCCAGCAGCTCCACCCAGGGGGACAATGAGCAGTTCTTC. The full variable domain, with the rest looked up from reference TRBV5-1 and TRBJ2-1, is KAGVTQTPRYLIKTRGQQVTLSCSPISGHRSVSWYQQTPGQGLQFLFEYFSETQRNKGNFPGRFSGRQFSNSRSEMNVSTLELGDSALYLCASSSTQGDNEQFFGPGTRLTVL.